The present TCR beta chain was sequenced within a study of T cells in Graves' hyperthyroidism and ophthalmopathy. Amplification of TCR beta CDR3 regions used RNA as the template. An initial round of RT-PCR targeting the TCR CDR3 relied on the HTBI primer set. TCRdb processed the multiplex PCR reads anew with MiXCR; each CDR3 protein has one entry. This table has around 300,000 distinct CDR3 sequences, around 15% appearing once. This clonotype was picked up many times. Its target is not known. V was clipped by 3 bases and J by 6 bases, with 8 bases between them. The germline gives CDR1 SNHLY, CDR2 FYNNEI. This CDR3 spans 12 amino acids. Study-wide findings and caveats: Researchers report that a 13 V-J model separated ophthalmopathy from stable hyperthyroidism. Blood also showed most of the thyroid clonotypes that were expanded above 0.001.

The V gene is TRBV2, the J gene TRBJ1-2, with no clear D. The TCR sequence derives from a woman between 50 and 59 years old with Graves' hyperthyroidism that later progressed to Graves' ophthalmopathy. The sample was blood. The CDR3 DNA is TGTGCCAGCAGTGAGGACCTTCATGGCTACACCTTC. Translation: CASSEDLHGYTF.